These 8 T cell receptor beta chains originate from one sample sequenced in a study of T cells in localized non-small cell lung cancer. TCRdb's copy holds only in-frame clones and misses some; the assay was immunoSEQ multiplex PCR. The sample consists of 20,000 to 25,000 clones, 86% of them appearing once. Sequencing used peripheral blood, obtained before any cancer treatment. Receptor source: a male donor aged 60 or older with stage II squamous cell lung carcinoma.

In its sample, this clone was seen a few times. This chain joins TRBV11-3 and TRBJ2-1; the match to TRBD1 covers 7 bases. Per the germline V gene, CDR1 is SGHNT and CDR2 is YENEEA. J lost 10 bases, V lost 5 bases, and 8 bases had no gene match. The CDR3 extends over 13 amino acids. The CDR3 nucleotides are TGTGCCAGCAGCCGCCAGACAGGGTACGAGCAGTTCTTC. Translation: CASSRQTGYEQFF. Drawing the rest from reference TRBV11-3 and TRBJ2-1, the complete variable domain is EAGVVQSPRYKIIEKKQPVAFWCNPISGHNTLYWYLQNLGQGPELLIRYENEEAVDDSQLPKDRFSAERLKGVDSTLKIQPAELGDSAVYLCASSRQTGYEQFFGPGTRLTVL.

The genes are TRBV7-9 and TRBJ2-5; 11 bases align to TRBD2. From germline, CDR1 is SEHNR and CDR2 FQNEAQ (reference sequence). After removal of 5 bases from V and 1 base from J, the junction contained 12 bases not matched to a gene. There are 18 residues in the CDR3. The CDR3 bases are TGTGCCAGCAGCACCGTATCTCGACTAGCGGGGAGCCAAGAGACCCAGTACTTC. Translated: CASSTVSRLAGSQETQYF. The whole variable domain, filled in from reference TRBV7-9 and TRBJ2-5, reads DTGVSQNPRHKITKRGQNVTFRCDPISEHNRLYWYRQTLGQGPEFLTYFQNEAQLEKSRLLSDRFSAERPKGSFSTLEIQRTEQGDSAMYLCASSTVSRLAGSQETQYFGPGTRLLVL.

This chain uses TRBV11-3 with TRBJ1-1; D is perhaps TRBD1 (6 bases). Germline V CDR1 and CDR2: SGHNT, YENEEA. The V end lost 5 bases, the J end lost 6 bases, and 13 bases lay between the germline ends. This CDR3 has 13 residues. DNA of the CDR3: TGTGCCAGCAGCGCTTCTTGGACAGCTGAAGCTTTCTTT. This codes for CASSASWTAEAFF.

This clone was found once. This rearrangement joins TRBV6-6 to TRBJ2-1, with TRBD2 matching 9 bases. The CDR3 totals 15 residues. V shed 5 bases, J shed 4 bases, and the junction held 6 bases outside the gene matches. Germline-derived CDR1 and CDR2 are MNHNY and SVGAGI (reference sequence). The CDR3 bases are TGTGCCAGCAGTGGAGCGGGGGGCCCTTACAATGAGCAGTTCTTC. Translating gives CASSGAGGPYNEQFF.

V and J are TRBV11-2 and TRBJ1-1, with D uncertain. Germline V CDR1 and CDR2: SGHAT, FQNNGV. This CDR3 is 15 amino acids long. V shed 1 base and J shed 4 bases, with 13 bases lying between them. In DNA form, the CDR3 reads TGTGCCAGCAGCTTAGTTTACCCCTTGAGCACTGAAGCTTTCTTT. Translated, it gives CASSLVYPLSTEAFF.

The chain is built from TRBV15 and TRBJ2-2; D possibly corresponds to TRBD1 (5 bases). Trimming removed 0 bases from V and 3 bases from J, with 8 bases in between. Per the germline V gene, CDR1 is LNHNV and CDR2 is YYDKDF (reference sequence). The CDR3 consists of 15 residues. DNA for the CDR3: TGTGCCACCAGCAGAGAGCTGGGGCACACCGGGGAGCTGTTTTTT. Its protein is CATSRELGHTGELFF.

This clone has more than one count but fewer than ten. The chain carries TRBV7-2 and TRBJ2-3; possibly TRBD2 for D (6 bases). The CDR3 spans 15 residues. Germline V gene data show CDR1 as SGHTA and CDR2 as FQGNSA. Trimming cost V 5 bases and J 2 bases, with 14 bases left between them. CDR3 sequence (DNA): TGTGCCAGCAGCACTCGGGGAGGCCCCACAGATACGCAGTATTTT. It yields the protein CASSTRGGPTDTQYF.

This rearrangement joins TRBV5-6 to TRBJ1-1, with D uncertain. Per the germline V gene, CDR1 is SGHDT and CDR2 is YYEEEE. Trimming took 4 bases from V and 0 from J, leaving 1 base between them. The CDR3 has 11 amino acids. The CDR3 bases are TGTGCCAGCAGCATGAACACTGAAGCTTTCTTT. This translates into CASSMNTEAFF.